This T cell receptor beta chain was recovered during a study of human T cells and chemical hapten exposure. Across the whole study: Researchers reported sensitizing an approximately 2 cm by approximately 2 cm upper inner arm skin site with 2% DPC. During the approximately 24-week study period, patients had diphenylcyclopropenone applied to the scalp every week. Notes on the study in general: Expanded TCRs produced significantly more large CDR3 similarity clusters than controls did.

Only a few counts were recorded for this clonotype. The target antigen is unknown. Time point described: patch test 2, 6 weeks after DPC sensitization. Indicated treatment: therapeutic diphenylcyclopropenone sensitization with weekly scalp DPC. Blood sampling preceded each patch test application. TCRdb recomputed calls from the RACE reads with MiXCR, one row per CDR3 protein. The table shows nearly 95,000 distinct CDR3 sequences, with roughly 9.6% occurring only once. The CDR3 has 17 residues. The V and J ends lost 0 bases and 2 bases respectively, with 13 bases between them. Germline CDR1 and CDR2: ENHRY and SYGVKD.

The chain is built from TRBV10-3 and TRBJ2-2; weak D call: TRBD2 (5 bases). This TCR derives from a man in his forties or fifties with alopecia areata. Some clones in this sample may be carry-over from other donors' samples. This specimen consisted of whole blood, obtained in connection with sensitization to the hapten diphenylcyclopropenone (DPC). As DNA, the CDR3 is TGTGCCATCAGTGAGTCGAGCGGCGGACCCAACACCGGGGAGCTGTTTTTT. Translating it yields CAISESSGGPNTGELFF.